The clone carrying this T cell receptor (beta chain) is a singleton in its sample. This entry belongs to a study of blood T cell repertoires in COVID-19. Study overall: Acute and convalescent COVID-19 samples came from the United States, Italy and Spain. Nucleic acid was either cDNA or gDNA, and it came from T cells, B-cell-depleted T cells, or PBMCs.

Trimming took off 2 bases at V and 7 bases at J, with 10 bases between the two ends. CDR3 size: 12 residues. Germline values: CDR1 SGHRS, CDR2 YFSETQ. The authors' processing: Estimation of nucleated cell counts was performed using reference gene primer amplification. The method was immunoSEQ multiplex PCR; TCRdb's version includes in-frame clones alone and lacks a portion of them. V and J calls plus clone size are reproduced from that table; the DNA served to infer D and trimming. Here the sample spans 35,000 to 40,000 clones, approximately 91% being singletons. Specimen: peripheral blood. The source is a man in his sixties or seventies with acute or convalescent COVID-19. The gene calls are TRBV5-1 and TRBJ2-7; a weak D match, TRBD1 (5 bases). CDR3 amino acids: CASSFRSGEQYF. The CDR3, as DNA: TGCGCCAGCAGCTTTCGCTCAGGGGAGCAGTACTTC.